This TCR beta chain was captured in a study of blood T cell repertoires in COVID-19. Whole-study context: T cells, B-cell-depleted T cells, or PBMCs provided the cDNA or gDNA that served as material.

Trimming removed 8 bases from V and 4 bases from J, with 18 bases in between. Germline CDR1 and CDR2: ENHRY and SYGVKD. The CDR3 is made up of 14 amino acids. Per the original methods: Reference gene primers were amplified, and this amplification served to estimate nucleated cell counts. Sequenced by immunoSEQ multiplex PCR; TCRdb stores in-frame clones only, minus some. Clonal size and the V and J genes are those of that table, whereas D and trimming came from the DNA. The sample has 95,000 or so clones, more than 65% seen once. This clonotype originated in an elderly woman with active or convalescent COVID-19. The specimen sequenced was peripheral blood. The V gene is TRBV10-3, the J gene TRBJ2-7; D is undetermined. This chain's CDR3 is CAIAILGSGYEQYF. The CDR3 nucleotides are TGTGCCATCGCCATATTAGGATCCGGGTACGAGCAGTACTTC.